The rows below give T cell receptor beta chains drawn from one sample of a study of vaccination effects on CD4 cells after COVID-19. Clones were sequenced by immunoSEQ multiplex PCR, and TCRdb holds only the in-frame ones, with some missing. The sample includes 70,000 or so clones, 70% to 80% of them seen just once. These receptors have no known antigen. The sample in question was CD4+ T cells from PBMCs cultured without peptide, obtained before COVID-19 vaccination. These receptors all stem from a human donor who received a COVID-19 vaccine. The CDR3 runs from the conserved cysteine through the conserved F or W. A D gene is named only where the DNA matches it firmly. Clone sizes are given selectively: once, few, many, or a class where the clone is expanded.

clone_size | d_call | j_call | v_call | cdr3_aa | cdr3_nt
- | - | TRBJ2-5 | TRBV7-6 | CASSLGGGIRGETQYF | TGTGCCAGCAGCTTAGGTGGGGGTATTAGGGGAGAGACCCAGTACTTC
- | - | TRBJ1-4 | TRBV7-2 | CASSFRTPDEKLFF | TGTGCCAGCAGCTTCAGGACTCCGGATGAAAAACTGTTTTTT
- | TRBD2 | TRBJ2-3 | TRBV9 | CASSVDSGRISSTDTQYF | TGTGCCAGCAGCGTAGATAGCGGGAGGATATCTAGCACAGATACGCAGTATTTT
- | TRBD2 | TRBJ2-1 | TRBV18 | CASSPRLAGDNNEQFF | TGTGCCAGCTCACCCAGACTAGCGGGGGATAACAATGAGCAGTTCTTC
- | - | TRBJ2-5 | TRBV9 | CASSVVGGLETQYF | TGTGCCAGCAGCGTAGTAGGGGGGTTAGAGACCCAGTACTTC
once | TRBD2 | TRBJ2-5 | TRBV9 | CASSDLAGDQETQYF | TGTGCCAGCAGCGATTTAGCGGGGGACCAAGAGACCCAGTACTTC
once | - | TRBJ2-5 | TRBV28 | CASSTPWTQHETQYF | TGTGCCAGCAGCACCCCGTGGACTCAACACGAGACCCAGTACTTC
- | - | TRBJ2-3 | TRBV7-8 | CASSGGGRSADTQYF | TGTGCCAGCAGCGGAGGGGGCCGCAGTGCAGATACGCAGTATTTT
- | TRBD1 | TRBJ1-5 | TRBV7-4 | CASSPEGGDQPQHF | TGTGCCAGCAGCCCGGAAGGGGGCGATCAGCCCCAGCATTTT
- | TRBD1 | TRBJ1-5 | TRBV4-1 | CASNPLPGQGNQPQHF | TGCGCCAGCAACCCATTGCCGGGACAGGGCAATCAGCCCCAGCATTTT
once | - | TRBJ1-5 | TRBV4-3 | CASSQDFRDGALPQHF | TGCGCCAGCAGCCAAGATTTTAGGGACGGAGCTTTGCCCCAGCATTTT
few | - | TRBJ1-5 | TRBV11-2 | CASSLDRNQPQHF | TGTGCCAGCAGCTTAGACAGGAATCAGCCCCAGCATTTT
- | - | TRBJ2-3 | TRBV6-6 | CASSRPGPSTDTQYF | TGTGCCAGCAGTCGACCGGGACCCAGCACAGATACGCAGTATTTT
- | TRBD2 | TRBJ2-5 | TRBV6-2/TRBV6-3 | CASSRGLAGGQETQYF | TGTGCCAGCAGCCGGGGACTAGCGGGGGGGCAGGAGACCCAGTACTTC
- | TRBD2 | TRBJ2-3 | TRBV7-2 | CASSLDGRVAGNADTQYF | TGTGCCAGCAGCTTAGATGGTAGGGTAGCGGGGAATGCAGATACGCAGTATTTT
- | - | TRBJ1-5 | TRBV19 | CASQGINSNQPQHF | TGTGCCAGTCAGGGTATTAATAGCAATCAGCCCCAGCATTTT
- | - | TRBJ1-1 | TRBV5-6 | CASSPRLGVIPTEAFF | TGTGCCAGCAGCCCCCGGTTAGGGGTAATTCCCACTGAAGCTTTCTTT
- | TRBD1 | TRBJ2-1 | TRBV11-1 | CASTQVGTVYNEQFF | TGTGCCAGCACCCAGGTCGGGACAGTCTACAATGAGCAGTTCTTC
- | - | TRBJ1-2 | TRBV29-1 | CSVEDGWQGRGYGYTF | TGCAGCGTTGAAGATGGGTGGCAGGGCAGGGGCTATGGCTACACCTTC
- | TRBD2 | TRBJ2-3 | TRBV2 | CASNVAGGSTDTQYF | TGTGCCAGTAACGTCGCGGGGGGAAGCACAGATACGCAGTATTTT
- | TRBD2 | TRBJ2-1 | TRBV5-8 | CASSFGRDNEQFF | TGTGCCAGCAGCTTCGGGAGGGACAATGAGCAGTTCTTC
- | - | TRBJ1-2 | TRBV6-5 | CASSYLRTGSIGYTF | TGTGCCAGCAGTTACCTGCGGACGGGTTCTATTGGCTACACCTTC
- | - | TRBJ1-3 | TRBV15 | CATTRSSFSGNTIYF | TGTGCCACCACAAGATCTTCATTCTCTGGAAACACCATATATTTT
- | - | TRBJ2-5 | TRBV7-2 | CASSLAAAGTQYF | TGTGCCAGCAGCTTAGCCGCGGCGGGGACCCAGTACTTC
- | - | TRBJ2-5 | TRBV5-1 | CASSLPGPTETQYF | TGCGCCAGCAGCTTGCCCGGACCCACGGAGACCCAGTACTTC
- | - | TRBJ2-1 | TRBV5-6 | CASSLYGAQSSYNEQFF | TGTGCCAGCAGCTTGTATGGCGCCCAGAGCTCCTACAATGAGCAGTTCTTC
- | - | TRBJ1-5 | TRBV4-1 | CASSQGPHNQQHF | TGCGCCAGCAGCCAAGGACCGCACAATCAGCAGCATTTT
few | - | TRBJ1-5 | TRBV12-3/TRBV12-4 | CASRGSNQPQHF | TGTGCCAGCAGAGGCAGCAATCAGCCCCAGCATTTT
- | - | TRBJ1-1 | TRBV7-9 | CASRQFMNTEAFF | TGTGCCAGCCGACAGTTCATGAACACTGAAGCTTTCTTT
- | - | TRBJ1-1 | TRBV4-1 | CASSQVTAGGAFF | TGCGCCAGCAGCCAAGTGACAGCCGGCGGGGCTTTCTTT
- | TRBD1 | TRBJ2-2 | TRBV5-1 | CASSLASQGAGTGELFF | TGCGCCAGCAGCTTGGCCTCACAGGGGGCTGGCACCGGGGAGCTGTTTTTT
few | - | TRBJ2-1 | TRBV6-5 | CASSYFRPVRNEQFF | TGTGCCAGCAGTTACTTCAGGCCTGTGAGGAATGAGCAGTTCTTC
- | - | TRBJ1-2 | TRBV29-1 | CSVAWGSYGYTF | TGCAGCGTTGCTTGGGGATCCTATGGCTACACCTTC
- | - | TRBJ2-1 | TRBV5-8 | CASSLRGRSYNEQFF | TGTGCCAGCAGCTTGAGGGGGAGGTCCTACAATGAGCAGTTCTTC
- | - | TRBJ1-2 | TRBV10-1 | CASSDSPTDLSGYTF | TGCGCCAGCAGTGACAGCCCGACAGACCTTAGTGGCTACACCTTC
medium-sized | - | TRBJ2-1 | TRBV6-5 | CASSPRGLGDEQFF | TGTGCCAGCAGCCCCCGAGGTCTTGGAGATGAGCAGTTCTTC
- | - | TRBJ1-1 | TRBV3-1/TRBV3-2 | CASSLLAGTEAFF | TGTGCCAGCAGCCTTTTGGCTGGGACTGAAGCTTTCTTT
- | TRBD2 | TRBJ2-5 | TRBV11-2 | CASSLVLAGALNF | TGTGCCAGCAGCTTAGTACTAGCGGGGGCCTTAAACTTC
few | - | TRBJ2-2 | TRBV5-4 | CASSFPGSGGHGELFF | TGTGCCAGCAGCTTCCCGGGTTCCGGGGGGCACGGGGAGCTGTTTTTT
- | - | TRBJ1-1 | TRBV9 | CASSVEGGSDTEAFF | TGTGCCAGCAGCGTAGAGGGAGGGTCGGACACTGAAGCTTTCTTT
once | - | TRBJ1-1 | TRBV9 | CASSVTGVTEAFF | TGTGCCAGCAGCGTAACAGGCGTCACTGAAGCTTTCTTT